The clone carrying this T cell receptor beta chain was recorded only once. Its antigen remains unidentified. The data were taken from a study of cytomegalovirus exposure and HLA in healthy donors. 13 Jbeta primers and 60 Vbeta primers were used for the PCR. This table comes from immunoSEQ multiplex PCR, and its TCRdb copy is limited to in-frame clones, with some not included. This sample yields approximately 150,000 clones, of which about 70% are seen a single time; about 3.4% belongs to the top ten. Points from the study as a whole: Data from an earlier analysis indicated that most TCR beta V segments were productive either about 87% or about 30% of the time.

The receptor's source is a male donor in good health and CMV-seronegative. What was sequenced was PBMCs.

The CDR3 reads CASSLKLTGRAGYTF. CDR3 coding DNA: TGTGCCAGCAGTTTAAAACTAACAGGGCGGGCTGGCTACACCTTC. This chain uses TRBV28 with TRBJ1-2; weak D call: TRBD1 (6 bases). This CDR3 spans 15 amino acids. Trimming pared 2 bases from V and 7 bases from J, leaving 17 bases between. CDR1 and CDR2 (germline): MDHEN, SYDVKM.